This TCR beta chain was profiled in a study of OX40 agonist ivuxolimab in advanced cancers. Regarding the study as a whole: Nonresponders, in some cases, also had low normalized T-cell clonal expansion. Partial responders treated at 0.1-3.0 mg/kg exhibited clonal expansion among the lowest measured.

Comments on this clone: Its antigen is unidentified.

Produced via immunoSEQ multiplex PCR; TCRdb's table is partial and in-frame only. The data contain 45,000 to 65,000 clones, roughly 90% of them singletons. The germline V and J ends were trimmed by 0 bases and 5 bases, with 8 bases remaining between them. CDR1 is MNHNY, CDR2 SVGAGI, per germline (reference sequence). The CDR3 extends over 14 amino acids. The specimen was CD4+ or CD8+ T cells sorted from blood, collected in a trial of the OX40 agonist ivuxolimab. The receptor was derived from an adult with an advanced solid tumor such as melanoma, head and neck, liver or kidney cancer. This chain joins TRBV6-6 and TRBJ1-5; D call uncertain. As DNA, the CDR3 is TGTGCCAGCAGTTACTCTTCCGAGCATCAGCCCCAGCATTTT. Residues: CASSYSSEHQPQHF.